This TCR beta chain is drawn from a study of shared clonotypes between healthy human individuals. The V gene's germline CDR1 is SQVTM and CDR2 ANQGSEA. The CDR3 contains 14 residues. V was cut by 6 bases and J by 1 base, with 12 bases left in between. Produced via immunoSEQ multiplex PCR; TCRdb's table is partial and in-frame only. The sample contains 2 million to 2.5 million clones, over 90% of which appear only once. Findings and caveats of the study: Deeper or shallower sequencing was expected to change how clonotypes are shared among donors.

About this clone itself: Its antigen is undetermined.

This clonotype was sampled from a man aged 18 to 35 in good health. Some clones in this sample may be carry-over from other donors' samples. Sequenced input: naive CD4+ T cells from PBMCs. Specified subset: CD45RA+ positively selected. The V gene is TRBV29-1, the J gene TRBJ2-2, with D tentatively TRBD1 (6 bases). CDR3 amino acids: CSVVSDRNTGELFF. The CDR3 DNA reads TGCAGCGTCGTTTCGGACAGGAACACCGGGGAGCTGTTTTTT.